This is a list of T cell receptor beta chains from one sample in a study of beta chain features in type 1 diabetes. Sequencing used immunoSEQ multiplex PCR; TCRdb keeps in-frame clones, though not all of them. The sample shows under 300,000 clones, 7.5% to 9.5% of them seen only once. The sample comprised central memory CD4+ T cells from blood. Receptors originate from a young woman in good health. Both conserved end residues are part of each CDR3. The D gene is left open where the match is weak. Size values are once, few and many counts, or a class for expanded clones, and some rows have none.

j_call | clone_size | v_call | d_call | cdr3_aa | cdr3_nt
TRBJ1-1 | - | TRBV7-2 | - | CASSPPSNTEAFF | TGTGCCAGCAGCCCGCCTTCGAACACTGAAGCTTTCTTT
TRBJ2-1 | few | TRBV11-3 | - | CASSFEGGVDEQFF | TGTGCCAGCAGCTTCGAAGGGGGAGTCGATGAGCAGTTCTTC
TRBJ2-3 | few | TRBV7-9 | - | CASSVKGADTQYF | TGTGCCAGCAGCGTCAAGGGGGCAGATACGCAGTATTTT
TRBJ1-5 | few | TRBV19 | TRBD1 | CASSEQGISNQPQHF | TGTGCCAGTAGCGAACAGGGGATTAGCAATCAGCCCCAGCATTTT
TRBJ1-1 | - | TRBV6-5 | - | CASSYWVGTEAFF | TGTGCCAGCAGTTATTGGGTGGGCACTGAAGCTTTCTTT
TRBJ2-3 | many | TRBV29-1 | TRBD2 | CSHTERGARDTQYF | TGCAGCCATACAGAGCGGGGGGCCAGAGATACGCAGTATTTT
TRBJ2-7 | - | TRBV10-2 | TRBD2 | CASNLAGDTYEQYF | TGCGCCAGCAACCTAGCGGGAGATACCTACGAGCAGTACTTC
TRBJ1-6 | few | TRBV7-9 | TRBD1 | CASSLAGTGTSPLHF | TGTGCCAGCAGCTTAGCCGGGACAGGAACCTCACCCCTCCACTTT
TRBJ2-1 | few | TRBV19 | - | CASRIRQTGNEQFF | TGTGCCAGTAGGATTCGACAGACCGGCAATGAGCAGTTCTTC
TRBJ1-1 | few | TRBV29-1 | - | CSVEEGMNTEAFF | TGCAGCGTTGAAGAGGGCATGAACACTGAAGCTTTCTTT
TRBJ2-1 | few | TRBV9 | TRBD2 | CASSGLTSANEQFF | TGTGCCAGCAGCGGCCTAACTAGCGCAAATGAGCAGTTCTTC
TRBJ2-6 | few | TRBV19 | - | CASSSTPPTVSGANVLTF | TGTGCCAGTAGTTCCACTCCCCCTACAGTCTCTGGGGCCAACGTCCTGACTTTC
TRBJ2-3 | few | TRBV4-3 | - | CASSQDTSIQDTQYF | TGCGCCAGCAGCCAAGACACGAGCATCCAAGATACGCAGTATTTT
TRBJ2-2 | few | TRBV6-1 | TRBD1 | CASNAGTAGELFF | TGTGCCAGCAACGCCGGGACAGCCGGGGAGCTGTTTTTT
TRBJ2-3 | few | TRBV7-3 | - | CASSPTTGDTQYF | TGTGCCAGCAGCCCTACTACGGGGGATACGCAGTATTTT
TRBJ2-5 | - | TRBV5-8 | TRBD2 | CASSLASGETQYF | TGTGCCAGCAGCTTGGCTAGCGGAGAGACCCAGTACTTC
TRBJ1-4 | - | TRBV4-3 | TRBD1 | CASSQDRGPNEKLFF | TGCGCCAGCAGCCAGGACAGGGGCCCGAATGAAAAACTGTTTTTT
TRBJ2-7 | - | TRBV18 | TRBD1 | CASSLRTGLEQYF | TGTGCCAGCTCACTTCGGACAGGGCTCGAGCAGTACTTC
TRBJ2-1 | many | TRBV5-1 | TRBD2 | CASSLGASGVQEQFF | TGCGCCAGCAGCTTGGGGGCTAGCGGGGTACAAGAGCAGTTCTTC
TRBJ1-5 | - | TRBV9 | - | CASSVGGVQPQHF | TGTGCCAGCAGCGTAGGCGGGGTTCAGCCCCAGCATTTT
TRBJ2-5 | few | TRBV29-1 | TRBD1 | CSVEDGAGGQYF | TGCAGCGTTGAAGATGGTGCAGGGGGCCAGTACTTC
TRBJ2-2 | few | TRBV7-2 | - | CASSSDIWNTGELFF | TGTGCCAGCAGTTCGGACATATGGAACACCGGGGAGCTGTTTTTT
TRBJ1-2 | - | TRBV4-2 | - | CASSQWAGSGGYTF | TGTGCCAGCAGCCAATGGGCAGGGTCTGGTGGCTACACCTTC
TRBJ2-3 | few | TRBV29-1 | - | CSVEEVPSTDTQYF | TGCAGCGTTGAAGAGGTGCCTAGCACAGATACGCAGTATTTT
TRBJ2-7 | many | TRBV5-4 | TRBD2 | CAEGRRESHEQYF | TGTGCCGAAGGGCGGCGGGAGTCGCACGAGCAGTACTTC
TRBJ2-5 | few | TRBV11-2 | - | CASSLSQARETQYF | TGTGCCAGCAGCTTAAGTCAGGCCCGAGAGACCCAGTACTTC
TRBJ2-1 | - | TRBV5-4 | TRBD2 | CASSLPRAGALNEQFF | TGTGCCAGCAGCCTCCCTCGAGCGGGGGCCCTCAATGAGCAGTTCTTC
TRBJ2-3 | few | TRBV7-9 | TRBD1 | CASSPGQGPTDTQYF | TGTGCCAGCAGCCCGGGACAGGGTCCCACAGATACGCAGTATTTT
TRBJ2-5 | - | TRBV5-4 | TRBD1 | CASSPDRLETQYF | TGTGCCAGCAGCCCGGACAGGTTGGAGACCCAGTACTTC
TRBJ1-5 | few | TRBV10-3 | TRBD1 | CAISGGQGYAQPQHF | TGTGCCATCAGTGGGGGACAGGGCTACGCTCAGCCCCAGCATTTT
TRBJ1-4 | few | TRBV18 | TRBD1 | CASSPGQPNEKLFF | TGTGCCAGCTCACCGGGACAGCCAAATGAAAAACTGTTTTTT
TRBJ2-3 | few | TRBV9 | - | CASSVRSRTDTQYF | TGTGCCAGCAGCGTTCGGAGCCGCACAGATACGCAGTATTTT
TRBJ1-1 | - | TRBV5-1 | - | CASSFSPDRENTEAFF | TGCGCCAGCAGCTTTTCCCCCGACCGTGAAAACACTGAAGCTTTCTTT
TRBJ2-7 | - | TRBV15 | - | CATSRDDLSSYEQYF | TGTGCCACCAGCAGAGATGACTTGAGCTCCTACGAGCAGTACTTC
TRBJ2-3 | many | TRBV7-9 | TRBD2 | CASSLGSGGTDTQYF | TGTGCCAGCAGCTTAGGTAGCGGGGGAACAGATACGCAGTATTTT
TRBJ1-2 | - | TRBV5-4 | - | CATQNPGTGKYGYTF | TGTGCCACACAAAACCCCGGGACGGGGAAATATGGCTACACCTTC
TRBJ2-1 | few | TRBV5-4 | - | CASSLGSVWNEQFF | TGTGCCAGCAGCTTGGGGTCGGTGTGGAATGAGCAGTTCTTC
TRBJ2-3 | many | TRBV19 | - | CASSVSGDTQYF | TGTGCCAGTAGCGTTTCAGGAGATACGCAGTATTTT
TRBJ2-3 | few | TRBV5-4 | TRBD2 | CASSWGGLAGSTDTQYF | TGTGCCAGCAGCTGGGGGGGACTAGCGGGGAGCACAGATACGCAGTATTTT
TRBJ1-1 | few | TRBV29-1 | TRBD1 | CSVVDRPNTEAFF | TGCAGCGTGGTGGACAGGCCCAACACTGAAGCTTTCTTT
TRBJ2-3 | many | TRBV6-5 | TRBD2 | CASSLTSGGLDTQYF | TGTGCCAGCAGTTTGACTAGCGGGGGCCTAGATACGCAGTATTTT
TRBJ2-7 | - | TRBV25-1 | TRBD1 | CASSPSDRGPYEQYF | TGTGCCAGCAGTCCTTCGGACAGGGGACCCTACGAGCAGTACTTC
TRBJ2-5 | - | TRBV11-3 | TRBD1 | CASSVGGQGVETQYF | TGTGCCAGCAGCGTAGGCGGACAGGGGGTCGAGACCCAGTACTTC
TRBJ2-5 | many | TRBV28 | TRBD2 | CASSSATGLAGGSRHF | TGTGCCAGCAGTTCCGCAACCGGACTAGCGGGGGGCTCACGGCACTTC
TRBJ1-4 | - | TRBV5-1 | - | CASSFSLNEKLFF | TGTGCCAGCAGCTTCAGTCTTAATGAAAAACTGTTTTTT
TRBJ1-2 | - | TRBV19 | - | CASSIASGATYGYTF | TGTGCCAGTAGTATTGCTTCAGGGGCCACCTATGGCTACACCTTC
TRBJ2-1 | - | TRBV7-2 | TRBD2 | CASSFQAGANNEQFF | TGTGCCAGCAGCTTCCAGGCGGGAGCAAACAATGAGCAGTTCTTC
TRBJ2-3 | many | TRBV15 | - | CATSRDSDSTDTQYF | TGTGCCACCAGCAGAGATTCGGACAGCACAGATACGCAGTATTTT
TRBJ1-1 | - | TRBV7-2 | TRBD1 | CASRGQTNTEAFF | TGTGCCAGCAGGGGACAGACGAACACTGAAGCTTTCTTT
TRBJ1-5 | - | TRBV27 | - | CASSPRRDQPQHF | TGTGCCAGCAGTCCCCGGAGGGATCAGCCCCAGCATTTT
TRBJ2-1 | many | TRBV2 | - | CASSDYNEQFF | TGTGCCAGCAGCGACTACAATGAGCAGTTCTTC
TRBJ1-4 | - | TRBV20-1 | - | CSANREEKLFF | TGCAGTGCAAACAGGGAGGAAAAACTGTTTTTT
TRBJ1-2 | few | TRBV5-6 | - | CASRERASVYGYTF | TGTGCCAGCAGGGAGAGGGCTAGCGTCTATGGCTACACCTTC
TRBJ2-6 | many | TRBV5-4 | - | CASRILMGSGANVLTF | TGTGCCAGCAGGATATTGATGGGCTCTGGGGCCAACGTCCTGACTTTC
TRBJ1-1 | few | TRBV2 | TRBD1 | CASSGQGETEAFF | TGTGCCAGCAGTGGACAGGGGGAAACTGAAGCTTTCTTT
TRBJ1-1 | many | TRBV11-3 | TRBD1 | CASRKDREAFF | TGTGCCAGCAGAAAGGACAGGGAGGCTTTCTTT
TRBJ1-2 | - | TRBV4-1 | - | CASSQALTGSYGYTF | TGCGCCAGCAGCCAAGCATTGACCGGGTCCTATGGCTACACCTTC
TRBJ1-5 | - | TRBV30 | - | CAWTPGWGINQPQHF | TGTGCCTGGACCCCAGGTTGGGGGATTAATCAGCCCCAGCATTTT